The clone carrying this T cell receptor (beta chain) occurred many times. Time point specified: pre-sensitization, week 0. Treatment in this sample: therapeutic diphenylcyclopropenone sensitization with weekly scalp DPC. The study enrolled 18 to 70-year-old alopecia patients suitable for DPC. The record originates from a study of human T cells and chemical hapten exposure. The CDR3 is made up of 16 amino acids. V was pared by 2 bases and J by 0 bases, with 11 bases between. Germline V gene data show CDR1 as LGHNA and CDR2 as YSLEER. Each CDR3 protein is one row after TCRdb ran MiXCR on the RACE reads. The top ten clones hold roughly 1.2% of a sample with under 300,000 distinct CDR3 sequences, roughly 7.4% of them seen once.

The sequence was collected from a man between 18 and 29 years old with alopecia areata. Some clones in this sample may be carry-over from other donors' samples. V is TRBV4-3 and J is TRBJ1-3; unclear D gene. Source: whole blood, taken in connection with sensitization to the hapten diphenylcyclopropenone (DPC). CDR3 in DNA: TGCGCCAGCAGCCAACGCAGGACGGGCTCTGGAAACACCATATATTTT. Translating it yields CASSQRRTGSGNTIYF.